This TCR beta chain emerged from a study of CD8 T cells in ankylosing spondylitis (TCRdb year 2017). Study-wide context: The study set out to find disease-linked TCR variants by profiling T cell receptor beta repertoires in ankylosing spondylitis patients and healthy donors. In total, the full study cohort was made up of approximately 99 healthy donors and approximately 24 ankylosing spondylitis patients. Peripheral blood was sampled, and synovial fluid was also collected from ankylosing spondylitis patients. What the authors observed across the whole study: A CD8+ phenotype was shown by the disease-linked clones, which were found at relatively low frequencies in peripheral blood. Some TCR beta motif variants had previously been reported in synovial fluid and blood of reactive arthritis patients, which suggested common disease-initiation mechanisms. The disease-linked clones were reported to be significantly enriched in matched synovial fluid samples from ankylosing spondylitis patients. A TCR beta motif of about eight highly homologous amino acid variants appeared characteristic of blood from ankylosing spondylitis patients.

The sequencing machine was an Illumina HiSeq 2500. Quantitative 5'-RACE with molecular barcodes was the method used to prepare the TCR beta libraries. On the study's bioinformatics: A new computational method, built on a probabilistic model of VDJ rearrangement, was used to identify disease-linked TCR variants. TCRdb's own reprocessing of the public reads used fastp at Q25 and MiXCR and kept productive beta chains. Each entry is one CDR3 protein sequence, shown with its most common DNA and genes. TCRdb's processing, not the authors', yielded these V and J calls. This sample lists about 320,000 distinct CDR3 sequences; more than 9% were detected once. The top ten clones comprise more than 7% of the sample. This clonotype has a handful of counts. The target of this receptor is not known. Base qualities are not at hand, and no much larger clone is one base apart. Per the germline V gene, SGHRS is the CDR1 and YFSETQ is the CDR2. Here V drops 4 bases and J drops 6 bases, and the junction holds 4 bases not matched to any gene. Including cysteine and phenylalanine, the CDR3 has 14 amino acids. Just CDR3 DNA is preserved here, 42 bases in frame from base 1.

The sequence derives from a female donor with ankylosing spondylitis or in good health (not recorded which). Sequencing was performed on blood, either unsorted or a sorted T cell fraction (not recorded which). The V gene is TRBV5-1 and the J gene is TRBJ2-1, and 10 junctional nucleotides match TRBD2. Read as DNA, the sequence is TGCGCCAGCAGCAAAGCGGGAGGGGTCAATGAGCAGTTCTTC. Its translation reads: CASSKAGGVNEQFF.